The sequence of this TCR beta chain was determined in a study of blood T cell repertoires in COVID-19. About the research overall: The United States, Italy and Spain were the sources of the acute and convalescent COVID-19 samples. From T cells, B-cell-depleted T cells, or PBMCs came the material, which was cDNA or gDNA.

CDR3 length equals 15 residues. CDR1 is MNHEY and CDR2 is SVGAGI in the germline V gene. Germline trimming cut 8 bases from V and 6 bases from J; bases unmatched to any gene: 6. In the original workflow: Estimated nucleated cell counts came from reference gene primer amplification. Sequencing used immunoSEQ multiplex PCR; TCRdb keeps in-frame clones, though not all of them. The V and J calls and clone size were taken over from that table, and D and trimming were inferred from the DNA. This table has 250,000 to 350,000 clones, roughly 90% appearing once. There are a few counts of this clone. The chain is built from TRBV6-5 and TRBJ2-1, with TRBD2 matching 14 bases. Sequencing used peripheral blood. The sequence derives from a woman between 45 and 60 years old who had recovered from COVID-19. For the CDR3, the DNA is TGTGCCAGCCGACGAGGACTAGCGGGGGGCAATGAGCAGTTCTTC. It specifies CASRRGLAGGNEQFF.